This T cell receptor (beta chain) was captured by sequencing in a study of T cells in Graves' hyperthyroidism and ophthalmopathy. Overall study: The authors collected peripheral blood at initial diagnosis, before any treatment. Findings and caveats of the study: Most expanded thyroid clonotypes above 0.001 also appeared in blood.

The CDR3 has 15 residues. Germline CDR1 LGHDT, CDR2 YNNKEL (reference sequence). Trimming pared 1 base from V and 2 bases from J, leaving 12 bases between. Template material for amplifying TCR beta CDR3 regions consisted of RNA transcripts. The TCR CDR3 first-round RT-PCR relied on the HTBI primer set. TCRdb re-derived calls from the multiplex PCR reads in MiXCR, one entry per CDR3 protein. The table shows 350,000 to 400,000 distinct CDR3 sequences, with approximately 17% occurring only once. This clonotype was counted a few times. What it binds is unknown. The chain combines TRBV3-1 with TRBJ2-7; weak D call: TRBD2 (6 bases). This clonotype originated in a man younger than 35 with Graves' ophthalmopathy. The sequenced sample was blood. CDR3 DNA: TGTGCCAGCAGCCAAGGCGGGGTGGGCACCTACGAGCAGTACTTC. Protein: CASSQGGVGTYEQYF.